This T cell receptor (beta chain) was obtained from a study of shared T cell receptors in the human thymus. The germline V gene encodes CDR1 SGHTS and CDR2 YDEGEE. The trim removed 4 bases at V and 2 bases at J, leaving 6 bases unmatched. The CDR3 is made up of 15 amino acids. Method: immunoSEQ multiplex PCR; TCRdb's copy keeps in-frame clones and lacks some. The table includes about 730,000 clones, 80% to 90% detected once. This sample was also put to use in a study of human thymus T cells. This second study says: Those donating were healthy Finnish infants in corrective surgery for congenital heart defects. Resections removed during corrective heart surgery provided the thymus tissue used. V and J genes seemed to be used with bias in thymic and blood repertoires.

The TCR sequence derives from a girl under three years old with a congenital heart defect. The chain combines TRBV5-8 with TRBJ2-4; 7 bases match TRBD1. What was sequenced was thymocytes. CDR3 DNA: TGTGCCAGCAGCCTTACAGGGGCAACCAAAAACATTCAGTACTTC. The encoded protein is CASSLTGATKNIQYF. The variable domain in full, with the rest retrieved from reference TRBV5-8 and TRBJ2-4, is EAGVTQSPTHLIKTRGQQATLRCSPISGHTSVYWYQQALGLGLQFLLWYDEGEERNRGNFPPRFSGRQFPNYSSELNVNALELEDSALYLCASSLTGATKNIQYFGAGTRLSVL.